This TCR beta chain was recorded in a study of blood T cells in healthy people across ages. The study's findings and limits: Age brought a roughly linear fall in TCR beta diversity measured per million T cells.

Regarding this clonotype: The antigen remains undetermined.

In germline, CDR1 is MNHEY, CDR2 SVGAGI. The CDR3 is 14 amino acids. V lost 4 bases and J lost 1, with 8 bases in between. The second PCR ran about 6 to 12 cycles with a sample-barcoded 5' primer and J-beta primers. Each CDR3 protein is one row after TCRdb ran MiXCR on the 5' RACE reads. The table lists hundreds of thousands of distinct CDR3 sequences, approximately 52% of them singletons, with around 50% in the top ten. This clonotype originated in a man between 60 and 75 years old in good health. Sequenced: blood. The chain combines TRBV6-5 with TRBJ2-1, with D unresolved. The CDR3 DNA reads as TGTGCCAGCAGTTTCACTCCTTCCTACAATGAGCAGTTCTTC. This gives the protein CASSFTPSYNEQFF.